This T cell receptor (beta chain) was retrieved from a study of blood T cell repertoires in COVID-19. Whole-study context: The samples span acute and convalescent COVID-19 from the United States, Italy and Spain. In each case, the material was cDNA or gDNA derived from T cells, B-cell-depleted T cells, or PBMCs.

Using immunoSEQ multiplex PCR, the repertoire was profiled, and TCRdb retains in-frame clones only, with some absent. The repertoire holds 260,000 or so clones, with 80% to 90% as singletons. Patients of the Seattle cohort, enrolled during active infection, were followed longitudinally. Sequenced input: peripheral blood. The clonotype was recovered from a woman older than 75 with COVID-19, enrolled during active disease.

The CDR3 spells CASSYPSGQGRDYTF. As DNA, the CDR3 is TGTGCCAGCAGTTACCCATCCGGACAGGGACGAGACTACACCTTC. The rearrangement joins TRBV6-5 to TRBJ1-2; the match to TRBD1 covers 8 bases. V lost 2 bases and J lost 10; bases outside the gene matches: 12. The CDR3 is 15 residues long. Per the germline V gene, CDR1 is MNHEY and CDR2 is SVGAGI.